These 24 T cell receptor beta chains share one sample of origin, sequenced in a study of T cells in Graves' hyperthyroidism and ophthalmopathy. TCR beta CDR3 regions were amplified from RNA. First-round RT-PCR of the TCR CDR3 relied on the HTBI primer set. From the multiplex PCR reads, TCRdb called clonotypes with MiXCR, one entry per CDR3 protein. The table lists 690,000 or so distinct CDR3 sequences, under 20% of them singletons, with around 17% in the top ten. The sample consisted of blood. These receptors originate from a woman aged 45-59 years with Graves' hyperthyroidism that later progressed to Graves' ophthalmopathy.

This clonotype came up a few times. The J gene is TRBJ2-2, the V gene TRBV7-9; no clear D gene. From germline, CDR1 is SEHNR and CDR2 FQNEAQ (reference sequence). V was clipped by 3 bases and J by 6 bases, with 8 bases between them. CDR3 size: 13 residues. The CDR3, as DNA: TGTGCCAGCAGCTTTGGAAGCGCCGGGGAGCTGTTTTTT. It specifies CASSFGSAGELFF.

This clonotype was counted between two and nine times. The rearrangement uses TRBV4-1 and TRBJ2-7, with D perhaps TRBD1 or TRBD2 (6 bases each). Trimming cost V 0 bases and J 3 bases, with 15 bases left between them. The CDR3 extends over 16 amino acids. Germline values: CDR1 MGHRA, CDR2 YSYEKL. CDR3 amino acids: CASSQDEGEVFYEQYF. DNA of the CDR3: TGCGCCAGCAGCCAAGACGAGGGGGAGGTTTTCTACGAGCAGTACTTC.

A note on this clonotype: A read error may explain this, as a much larger clone is one base away. This likely comes from a read error, as the CDR3 has no conserved phenylalanine or tryptophan at its end. J is TRBJ1-5 and V is TRBV2, with 7 bases aligning to TRBD1. The junction had 7 bases not matched to a gene; V was cut back by 7 bases and J by 7 bases. The CDR3 loop spans 13 amino acids. Germline CDR1 and CDR2: SNHLY and FYNNEI. For the CDR3, the DNA is TGTGCCAGCAAAAGGGACAGCGGGCAGCCCCAGCATTCT. Amino acid sequence: CASKRDSGQPQHS.

The V call is TRBV2, the J call TRBJ2-1; D is ambiguous. The CDR3 covers 11 residues. The V gene's germline CDR1 is SNHLY and CDR2 FYNNEI. V gave up 8 bases and J gave up 3 bases, with 5 bases separating them. The CDR3 DNA is TGTGCCAGCCACAGCTACAATGAGCAGTTCTTC. Its translation is CASHSYNEQFF. The whole variable domain, remainder taken from reference TRBV2 and TRBJ2-1, is EPEVTQTPSHQVTQMGQEVILRCVPISNHLYFYWYRQILGQKVEFLVSFYNNEISEKSEIFDDQFSVERPDGSNFTLKIRSTKLEDSAMYFCASHSYNEQFFGPGTRLTVL.

This clonotype was seen more than once but under ten times. The J gene is TRBJ2-6, the V gene TRBV6-1; maybe TRBD1 (6 bases). The CDR3 is 19 amino acids. Trimming took 2 bases from V and 1 from J, leaving 18 bases between them. The V gene's germline CDR1 is MNHNS and CDR2 SASEGT. CDR3 region: CASSESRPGAGSGANVLTF. CDR3 DNA: TGTGCCAGCAGTGAAAGTCGTCCAGGGGCTGGGTCTGGGGCCAACGTCCTGACTTTC.

Details on this clonotype: This may be a read error, as it is one base from a much larger clone. This chain joins TRBV3-1 and TRBJ2-7; 9 bases fit TRBD2. There are 16 residues in the CDR3. Germline V gives CDR1 LGHDT, CDR2 YNNKEL (reference sequence). CDR3 DNA: TGTGCCAGCGGCCAACCCCTTAGCGGGGGCTCCTACGAGCAGTACTTC. Protein: CASGQPLSGGSYEQYF.

This clonotype was recorded many times. The chain uses TRBV30 and TRBJ1-5, with 8 nucleotides matching TRBD1. CDR3 length: 13 amino acids. With V trimmed by 3 bases and J by 2 bases, 0 bases remained unmatched. Germline lookup yields CDR1 GTSNPN and CDR2 SVGIG (reference sequence). Here the CDR3 reads CAWRGQGNQPQHF. CDR3 nucleotides: TGTGCCTGGAGGGGACAGGGCAATCAGCCCCAGCATTTT.

This clonotype showed up many times. The chain recombines TRBV20-1 with TRBJ2-5; TRBD2 matches 10 bases. CDR3 length equals 13 residues. J lost 6 bases, V lost 6 bases, and 7 bases had no gene match. Germline V gene lookup returns CDR1 DFQATT and CDR2 SNEGSKA (reference sequence). DNA for the CDR3: TGCAGTGCCCCGGGACTAGCGTCGAAGACCCAGTACTTC. Translation: CSAPGLASKTQYF.

In this sample, this clonotype turned up many times. J is TRBJ2-3 and V is TRBV7-8, with TRBD1 matching 7 bases. The CDR3 consists of 20 residues. V shed 3 bases and J 0 bases; nucleotides not matched to a gene: 18. Germline V gene data show CDR1 as SGHVS and CDR2 as FQNEAQ. The CDR3 reads CASSFNTRTGSRESTDTQYF. For the CDR3, the DNA is TGTGCCAGCAGCTTCAACACCAGGACAGGTTCCAGGGAAAGCACAGATACGCAGTATTTT.

The rearrangement uses TRBV12-3 or TRBV12-4 and TRBJ2-7, with 9 bases that match TRBD1. The CDR3 is 14 residues long. Trimming at V came to 4 bases and at J to 7 bases, leaving 8 bases not matched to a gene. As DNA, the CDR3 is TGTGCCAGCAGTTCCGGGACAGGGCGCGGGGAGCAGTACTTC. This sequence encodes CASSSGTGRGEQYF.

This clonotype was seen a handful of times. The gene calls are TRBV18 and TRBJ2-2; 7 positions match TRBD2. The CDR3 consists of 15 residues. From germline, CDR1 is KGHSH and CDR2 LQKENI. The V gene end was trimmed by 2 bases and the J gene end by 7 bases; junction bases not matched to a gene: 7. The CDR3 is CASSPRSGVNGELFF. The CDR3 bases are TGTGCCAGCTCACCAAGGAGCGGGGTGAACGGGGAGCTGTTTTTT. The whole variable domain, remainder taken from reference TRBV18 and TRBJ2-2, is NAGVMQNPRHLVRRRGQEARLRCSPMKGHSHVYWYRQLPEEGLKFMVYLQKENIIDESGMPKERFSAEFPKEGPSILRIQQVVRGDSAAYFCASSPRSGVNGELFFGEGSRLTVL.

This clonotype was detected many times. This sequence joins TRBV20-1 and TRBJ2-7; D possibly corresponds to TRBD1 (5 bases). Germline V lookup: CDR1 DFQATT, CDR2 SNEGSKA (reference sequence). The germline V and J ends were trimmed by 5 bases and 2 bases, with 13 bases remaining between them. The CDR3 runs to 13 residues. The CDR3 is CSAGHLGTYEQYF. Here the CDR3 DNA reads TGCAGTGCTGGACACCTGGGAACCTACGAGCAGTACTTC.

This clonotype has just one count. This rearrangement joins TRBV2 to TRBJ1-3; D call uncertain. This CDR3 is built from 16 residues. The germline gives CDR1 SNHLY, CDR2 FYNNEI. Deletions cut 0 bases from V and 0 bases from J, with 9 bases between. The CDR3 region has the DNA TGTGCCAGCAGTGAAGCGGGCGGGCGCTCTGGAAACACCATATATTTT. This encodes CASSEAGGRSGNTIYF. Full variable domain (missing parts from reference TRBV2 and TRBJ1-3): EPEVTQTPSHQVTQMGQEVILRCVPISNHLYFYWYRQILGQKVEFLVSFYNNEISEKSEIFDDQFSVERPDGSNFTLKIRSTKLEDSAMYFCASSEAGGRSGNTIYFGEGSWLTVV.

This clonotype came up a few times. Since a much larger clone is just one base distant, this may be a read error. The V gene is TRBV18, the J gene TRBJ1-1; TRBD1 might be the D (5 bases). Between the trimmed V and J ends, which lost 6 bases and 7 bases, there was a span of 12 bases. CDR3 length equals 12 residues. Germline CDR1 and CDR2: KGHSH and LQKENI. The CDR3 DNA reads as TGTGCCAGCTCTGCAGGGCAGGTTGAAGCTTTCTTT. Encoded protein: CASSAGQVEAFF. The full variable domain, completed using reference TRBV18 and TRBJ1-1, is NAGVMQNPRHLVRRRGQEARLRCSPMKGHSHVYWYRQLPEEGLKFMVYLQKENIIDESGMPKERFSAEFPKEGPSILRIQQVVRGDSAAYFCASSAGQVEAFFGQGTRLTVV.

This clonotype was recorded a few times. The genes are TRBV6-5 and TRBJ2-2; no reliable D call. Germline loops: CDR1 MNHEY, CDR2 SVGAGI. The V and J ends lost 2 bases and 0 bases respectively, with 4 bases between them. This CDR3 is built from 14 residues. The CDR3 nucleotides read TGTGCCAGCAGTTACGCCGCGAACACCGGGGAGCTGTTTTTT. It encodes CASSYAANTGELFF.

The chain has TRBV3-1 and TRBJ2-5; 7 nucleotides align to TRBD1. V was pared by 1 base and J by 5 bases, with 4 bases of the junction left unmatched. This CDR3 comprises 14 residues. Germline V gene sequence: CDR1 LGHDT, CDR2 YNNKEL (reference sequence). CDR3 amino acids: CASSQGGGRETQYF. As DNA, the CDR3 is TGTGCCAGCAGCCAAGGAGGGGGCCGGGAGACCCAGTACTTC.

This chain links TRBV30 with TRBJ2-2, with D hard to call. CDR3 length: 13 amino acids. Germline CDR1 and CDR2: GTSNPN and SVGIG (reference sequence). V lost 0 bases, J lost 6 bases, and 8 bases lay in between. The CDR3, as DNA: TGTGCCTGGAGTGTAGGAGATTCCGGGGAGCTGTTTTTT. This encodes CAWSVGDSGELFF.

The chain recombines TRBV7-9 with TRBJ2-2; D gene ambiguous. Germline loops: CDR1 SEHNR, CDR2 FQNEAQ (reference sequence). The CDR3 totals 14 residues. The V end lost 1 base, the J end lost 3 bases, and 6 bases lay between the germline ends. CDR3 bases: TGTGCCAGCAGCTTAGAGGGTGACACCGGGGAGCTGTTTTTT. Translating it yields CASSLEGDTGELFF.

This chain joins TRBV9 and TRBJ2-2; D perhaps matches TRBD1 (6 bases). Deletions cut 3 bases from V and 2 bases from J, with 14 bases between. The germline V gene encodes CDR1 SGDLS and CDR2 YYNGEE. The CDR3 loop spans 16 amino acids. The CDR3 nucleotides read TGTGCCAGCAGCGCCCAGACAGGACTCAACACCGGGGAGCTGTTTTTT. Residues: CASSAQTGLNTGELFF.

On this clonotype itself: This could be a read error, since a much larger clone is one nucleotide away. No conserved phenylalanine or tryptophan ends this CDR3, so it is likely a read error. The gene calls are TRBV3-1 and TRBJ1-2, with D possibly being TRBD1 (5 bases). This CDR3 contains 16 residues. Trimming took 0 bases from V and 3 from J, leaving 14 bases between them. Per germline, CDR1 LGHDT and CDR2 YNNKEL (reference sequence). The CDR3, as DNA: TGTGCCAGCAGCCAAGATCTGCGGGGGACGTACTATGGCTACACCCTC. The encoded protein is CASSQDLRGTYYGYTL.

This clonotype was recorded at least ten times. This rearrangement joins TRBV27 to TRBJ1-2; 8 nucleotides line up with TRBD1. The V segment lost 6 bases and the J segment 8 bases; nucleotides outside the gene matches: 14. The CDR3 length is 15 residues. Germline CDR1 MNHEY, CDR2 SMNVEV (reference sequence). The CDR3 sequence is CASSSYPTGAGGYTF. The DNA of the CDR3 is TGTGCCAGCAGCTCATACCCGACAGGGGCTGGAGGCTACACCTTC.

In its sample, this clonotype was seen a few times. The V gene is TRBV19, the J gene TRBJ1-1; D unclear. The germline gives CDR1 LNHDA, CDR2 SQIVND (reference sequence). The CDR3 has 15 residues. V gave up 6 bases and J gave up 3 bases, with 17 bases separating them. CDR3 protein: CASRLTGKSYTEAFF. As DNA, the CDR3 is TGTGCCAGTAGACTGACGGGCAAGTCATACACTGAAGCTTTCTTT. Using reference TRBV19 and TRBJ1-1 for the parts outside the CDR3, the full variable domain is DGGITQSPKYLFRKEGQNVTLSCEQNLNHDAMYWYRQDPGQGLRLIYYSQIVNDFQKGDIAEGYSVSREKKESFPLTVTSAQKNPTAFYLCASRLTGKSYTEAFFGQGTRLTVV.

The chain has TRBV6-5 and TRBJ2-2; TRBD1 agrees at 7 bases. V shed 0 bases and J 4 bases; nucleotides not matched to a gene: 8. Germline V gene lookup returns CDR1 MNHEY and CDR2 SVGAGI. The CDR3 runs 17 residues. The CDR3 loop reads CASSYSAGGYGTGELFF. CDR3 DNA: TGTGCCAGCAGTTACTCGGCAGGGGGTTACGGCACCGGGGAGCTGTTTTTT.

This clonotype was seen a handful of times. V and J are TRBV20-1 and TRBJ1-4, with a weak D call TRBD1 (6 bases). Germline CDR1 reads DFQATT; CDR2 reads SNEGSKA (reference sequence). V lost 0 bases and J 8 bases, leaving 13 bases between the germline ends. The CDR3 is 14 residues long. The CDR3 loop reads CSARDRGVEEKLFF. The CDR3 nucleotides read TGCAGTGCTAGAGATAGGGGGGTTGAGGAAAAACTGTTTTTT.